Following are 11 T cell receptor beta chains from one sample sequenced in a study of beta chain features in type 1 diabetes. General study results and limits: For Type 1 diabetes patients, all four CD4+ subsets carried TCRB CDR3s that were moderately but significantly shorter.

No cognate antigen is known for these TCRs. Expressed TCRB transcripts got sequenced, as all isolated RNA was reverse transcribed. TCRdb's copy holds only in-frame clones and misses some; the assay was immunoSEQ multiplex PCR. The repertoire has more than 550,000 clones, over 12% of them found once; the top ten carry approximately 0.039%. What was sequenced was naive CD4+ T cells from blood. These receptors were obtained from a man aged 18 to 29 with type 1 diabetes.

This clone appeared a few times. This chain links TRBV28 with TRBJ2-3; either TRBD1 or TRBD2 may supply D (5 bases each). CDR3 length: 14 amino acids. The germline gives CDR1 MDHEN, CDR2 SYDVKM. V lost 6 bases and J lost 1, with 11 bases in between. CDR3 amino acids: CASSMRGGTDTQYF. CDR3 sequence (DNA): TGTGCCAGCAGCATGAGGGGAGGCACAGATACGCAGTATTTT.

This clone was detected only a few times. The chain has TRBV7-2 and TRBJ1-5; D is uncertain. Trimming cost V 5 bases and J 6 bases, with 11 bases left between them. CDR1 is SGHTA, CDR2 FQGNSA, per germline. The CDR3 is 13 residues long. CDR3 region: CASSPTVGQPQHF. The CDR3 DNA reads as TGTGCCAGCAGCCCGACGGTGGGTCAGCCCCAGCATTTT.

This chain joins TRBV9 and TRBJ2-5; the match to TRBD2 covers 12 bases. Germline lookup yields CDR1 SGDLS and CDR2 YYNGEE. V lost 6 bases, J lost 5 bases, and 8 bases stayed unmatched. The CDR3 contains 15 residues. CDR3 residues: CASTETSGSGETQYF. As DNA, the CDR3 is TGTGCCAGCACCGAGACTAGCGGGAGCGGGGAGACCCAGTACTTC.

This chain uses TRBV28 with TRBJ2-1, with 13 bases aligning to TRBD2. The CDR3 sequence is 15 residues long. After removal of 5 bases from V and 8 bases from J, the junction contained 6 bases not matched to a gene. CDR1 MDHEN and CDR2 SYDVKM come from the germline V gene. The CDR3 loop reads CASSQGLAGKDEQFF. The CDR3 nucleotides are TGTGCCAGCAGTCAGGGACTAGCGGGGAAGGATGAGCAGTTCTTC.

The sample holds many counts of this clone. V gene TRBV14 combines with J gene TRBJ2-1; no firm D call. The CDR3 length is 14 residues. Germline V CDR1 and CDR2: SGHDN, FVKESK. The germline V and J ends were trimmed by 4 bases and 2 bases, with 9 bases remaining between them. The DNA for the CDR3 is TGTGCCAGCAGCCCGTGGACGGCCTACAATGAGCAGTTCTTC. Protein sequence: CASSPWTAYNEQFF.

This clone was counted a few times. The J gene is TRBJ2-2, the V gene TRBV2, with 7 positions matching TRBD2. Unmatched junction bases numbered 1, after V lost 3 bases and J lost 6 bases. Germline V lookup: CDR1 SNHLY, CDR2 FYNNEI. CDR3 size: 13 residues. The CDR3 reads CASSDAGAGELFF. The CDR3 DNA reads as TGTGCCAGCAGTGATGCGGGAGCCGGGGAGCTGTTTTTT.

A few counts support this clone. The same CDR3 arises from other DNA sequences in this sample as well. The CDR3 loop is CASSLVGLAGSEQYF. CDR3 DNA sequence: TGCGCCAGCAGCTTGGTTGGTCTAGCGGGGAGCGAGCAGTACTTC. This chain links TRBV5-1 with TRBJ2-7, with TRBD2 identical over 9 bases. This CDR3 has 15 amino acids. Trimming removed 0 bases from V and 6 bases from J; junction bases left unmatched: 7. The V gene's germline CDR1 is SGHRS and CDR2 YFSETQ.

The CDR3 region is CASSHGESPSYEQYF. CDR3 bases: TGTGCCAGCAGCCACGGCGAATCACCCTCCTACGAGCAGTACTTC. This chain uses TRBV7-2 with TRBJ2-7; D is uncertain. V was shortened by 5 bases and J by 0 bases, with 14 bases between the two germline ends. CDR3 length: 15 residues. The germline V gene encodes CDR1 SGHTA and CDR2 FQGNSA. Drawing the rest from reference TRBV7-2 and TRBJ2-7, the complete variable domain is GAGVSQSPSNKVTEKGKDVELRCDPISGHTALYWYRQSLGQGLEFLIYFQGNSAPDKSGLPSDRFSAERTGGSVSTLTIQRTQQEDSAVYLCASSHGESPSYEQYFGPGTRLTVT.

There are a few counts of this clone. The rearrangement links TRBV18 to TRBJ2-7; either TRBD1 or TRBD2 may fit D (6 bases each). CDR1 KGHSH and CDR2 LQKENI come from the germline V gene. There are 15 residues in the CDR3. V lost 3 bases, J lost 7 bases, and 19 bases lay in between. CDR3 DNA sequence: TGTGCCAGCTCACCTCCGGTAGGGGGGATCTGGGAGCAGTACTTC. It yields the protein CASSPPVGGIWEQYF.

The chain couples TRBV2 to TRBJ2-1; 12 nucleotides agree with TRBD2. From germline, CDR1 is SNHLY and CDR2 FYNNEI. This CDR3 spans 16 amino acids. V was pared by 7 bases and J by 8 bases, with 12 bases of the junction left unmatched. The DNA for the CDR3 is TGTGCCAGCACCTACGAGAGACTAGCGGGAGTTGATGAGCAGTTCTTC. Translated: CASTYERLAGVDEQFF.

A few counts support this clone. The chain is built from TRBV7-2 and TRBJ2-1; TRBD2 agrees at 10 bases. The CDR3 runs 16 residues. Germline CDR1 reads SGHTA; CDR2 reads FQGNSA. With V trimmed by 4 bases and J by 4 bases, 7 bases remained unmatched. CDR3 DNA: TGTGCCAGCAGCTCGACGCTAGCGGGGGCATACAATGAGCAGTTCTTC. Protein: CASSSTLAGAYNEQFF.